This T cell receptor beta chain was obtained from a study of blood T cell repertoires in COVID-19. This clone turned up a few times. Original analysis: How many nucleated cells were present was estimated from reference gene primer amplification. Only in-frame clones appear in the TCRdb table, and some are missing; sequencing was by immunoSEQ multiplex PCR. V and J calls and clone size follow that table, whereas D and trimming were derived from the DNA. The sample has more than 15,000 clones, over 65% seen once. The specimen sequenced was peripheral blood. The sequence was collected from a man in his sixties with active or convalescent COVID-19.

CDR3 residues: CASSFNAQGAYEQYF. The CDR3 DNA reads as TGTGCCAGCAGCTTTAATGCACAGGGGGCCTACGAGCAGTACTTC. The rearrangement uses TRBV7-2 and TRBJ2-7; TRBD1 matches at 8 bases. The trim removed 3 bases at V and 2 bases at J, leaving 6 bases unmatched. The CDR3 has 15 residues. The germline V gene has CDR1 SGHTA and CDR2 FQGNSA.